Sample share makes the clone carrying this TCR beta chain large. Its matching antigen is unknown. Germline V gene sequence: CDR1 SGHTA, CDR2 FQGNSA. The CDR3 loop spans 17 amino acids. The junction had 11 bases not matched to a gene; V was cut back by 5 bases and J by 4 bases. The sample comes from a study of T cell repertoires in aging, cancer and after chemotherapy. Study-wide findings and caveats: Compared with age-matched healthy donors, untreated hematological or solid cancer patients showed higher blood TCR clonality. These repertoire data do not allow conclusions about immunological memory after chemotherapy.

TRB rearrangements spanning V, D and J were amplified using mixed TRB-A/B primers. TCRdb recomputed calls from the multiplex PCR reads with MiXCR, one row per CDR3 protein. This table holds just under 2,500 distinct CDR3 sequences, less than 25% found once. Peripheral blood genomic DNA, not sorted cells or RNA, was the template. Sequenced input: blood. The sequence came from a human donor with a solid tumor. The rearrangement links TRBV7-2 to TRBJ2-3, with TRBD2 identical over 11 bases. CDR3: CASSVGLLAGVADTQYF. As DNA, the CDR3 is TGTGCCAGCAGCGTCGGGTTACTAGCGGGAGTGGCAGATACGCAGTATTTT.